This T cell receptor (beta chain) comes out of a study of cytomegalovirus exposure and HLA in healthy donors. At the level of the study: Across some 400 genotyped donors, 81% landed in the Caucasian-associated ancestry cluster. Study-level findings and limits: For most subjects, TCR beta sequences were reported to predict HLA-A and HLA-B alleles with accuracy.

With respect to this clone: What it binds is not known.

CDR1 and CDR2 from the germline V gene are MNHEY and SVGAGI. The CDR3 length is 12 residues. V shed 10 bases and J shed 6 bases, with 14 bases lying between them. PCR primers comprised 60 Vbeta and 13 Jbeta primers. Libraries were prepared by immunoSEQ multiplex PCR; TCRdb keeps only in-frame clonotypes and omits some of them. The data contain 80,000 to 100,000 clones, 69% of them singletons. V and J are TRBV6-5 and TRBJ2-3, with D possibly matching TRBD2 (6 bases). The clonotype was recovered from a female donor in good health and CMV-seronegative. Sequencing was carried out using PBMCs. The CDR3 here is CATGLPSDTQYF. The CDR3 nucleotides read TGTGCCACCGGACTACCATCGGATACGCAGTATTTT.